This T cell receptor (beta chain) was sequenced during a study of blood T cell repertoires in COVID-19. The study drew participants aged roughly 18 to 95 years from 24 US areas. Assay used: immunoSEQ multiplex PCR; TCRdb lists only in-frame clones, some missing. This table has about 240,000 clones, approximately 84% appearing once. V was clipped by 6 bases and J by 11 bases; unmatched bases: 15. The CDR3 is 15 residues long. Germline V CDR1 and CDR2: KGHDR, SFDVKD. This clone was observed once. The receptor was isolated from a woman in her 40s with acute COVID-19. Source material: PBMCs or T cells enriched from blood (not recorded which). V gene TRBV24-1 combines with J gene TRBJ1-2, with TRBD1 matching 9 bases. The DNA of the CDR3 is TGTGCCACCAGTAAAGGACAGGGGACTTCCTTGCGGTACACCTTC. This codes for CATSKGQGTSLRYTF.